This T cell receptor (beta chain) stems from a study of T cells in Graves' hyperthyroidism and ophthalmopathy. The V gene lost 8 bases and the J gene lost 5 bases, with 15 bases spanning the gap. CDR3 length: 12 amino acids. Germline CDR1 and CDR2: SQVTM and ANQGSEA. The TCR beta CDR3 regions underwent amplification using RNA transcripts as the source. First-round RT-PCR of the TCR CDR3 relied on the HTBI primer set. TCRdb itself ran the multiplex PCR reads through MiXCR, one entry per CDR3 protein. Of around 720,000 distinct CDR3 sequences in the sample, around 40% are singletons; the top ten hold around 30%.

The TCR originated in a woman between 40 and 55 years old with Graves' hyperthyroidism. The chain is built from TRBV29-1 and TRBJ2-5, with D possibly being TRBD2 (5 bases). The sequencing sample was made of blood. CDR3: CSLGSSGETQYF. The CDR3 DNA reads as TGCAGCTTAGGATCCAGCGGTGAGACCCAGTACTTC.